This T cell receptor beta chain was identified during a study of Graves' ophthalmopathy and Graves' hyperthyroidism. With 5 bases clipped from V and 6 bases from J, the junction kept 13 bases outside the gene matches. Germline loops: CDR1 SGHTA, CDR2 FQGNSA. CDR3 size: 15 residues. In its sample, this clonotype was seen a few times. Investigators amplified TCR beta CDR3 regions from RNA transcripts. Second-round multiplex PCR followed a first-round RT-PCR using HTBI primers. Each CDR3 protein gets one entry after TCRdb re-called the multiplex PCR reads with MiXCR. The sample yields 740,000 or so distinct CDR3 sequences, around 40% seen once.

The rearrangement uses TRBV7-2 and TRBJ2-7, with TRBD1 matching over 7 bases. The source material was peripheral blood. The TCR sequence derives from an adult man with Graves' ophthalmopathy. The CDR3 sequence is CASSLSGGVYTEQYF. The CDR3 region has the DNA TGTGCCAGCAGCCTCTCAGGGGGTGTATATACCGAGCAGTACTTC.